The 20 T cell receptor beta chains in this list originate from one sample, sequenced in a study of CD8+ T cells in alopecia areata. Following extraction, RNA underwent reverse transcription to cDNA, which served as the sequencing template. The repertoire was sequenced with immunoSEQ multiplex PCR; TCRdb's copy has only in-frame clones and lacks some. The sample holds around 140,000 clones; around 50% are singletons and the top ten take 15% to 20%. Regarding treatment: oral pan-JAK inhibitor, 5-10 mg twice daily. The sequenced sample was CD8+ T cells sorted from blood, obtained at week 4, from a patient treated with tofacitinib. The receptor source for this set is a human donor with alopecia areata.

This clone was counted ten times or more. At one of its ends the junction is not consistent with the germline gene, which may arise from a read error. The rearrangement links TRBV19 to TRBJ1-1; TRBD1 agrees at 8 bases. The germline V gene has CDR1 LNHDA and CDR2 SQIVND (reference sequence). The CDR3 has 13 amino acids. Here the CDR3 reads CASSMGTGPEAFF. The CDR3 DNA follows: TGTGCCAGTAGTATGGGGACAGGCCCTGAGGCTTTCTTT.

Only one count was recorded for this clone. This same CDR3 is encoded by further DNA sequences in the sample. V gene TRBV30 combines with J gene TRBJ1-1; D gene uncertain. The CDR3 is 12 amino acids. Trimming pared 0 bases from V and 0 bases from J, leaving 2 bases between. Germline V gene data show CDR1 as GTSNPN and CDR2 as SVGIG (reference sequence). The CDR3 DNA sequence: TGTGCCTGGAGTGTTATGAACACTGAAGCTTTCTTT. This codes for CAWSVMNTEAFF.

This clone was detected only a few times. The rearrangement uses TRBV14 and TRBJ1-4; D is unclear. Trimming shortened V by 0 bases and J by 3 bases, and 8 bases separated the two germline ends. Germline CDR1 SGHDN, CDR2 FVKESK. This CDR3 comprises 15 residues. The CDR3 DNA reads as TGTGCCAGCAGCCAAGATTCGGAAGCTAATGAAAAACTGTTTTTT. Translation: CASSQDSEANEKLFF.

This clone was detected a few times. The J gene is TRBJ2-1, the V gene TRBV29-1; the match to TRBD1 covers 9 bases. With V trimmed by 0 bases and J by 8 bases, 8 bases remained unmatched. CDR3 length: 15 residues. Germline V gives CDR1 SQVTM, CDR2 ANQGSEA. The CDR3 sequence is CSVEDRGTGSYEQFF. The CDR3 nucleotides are TGCAGCGTTGAAGATCGCGGGACAGGGTCCTATGAGCAGTTCTTC.

The rearrangement joins TRBV27 to TRBJ2-5, with D unclear. V gave up 7 bases and J gave up 4 bases, with 7 bases separating them. This CDR3 region has 11 residues. Germline CDR1 MNHEY, CDR2 SMNVEV (reference sequence). CDR3 sequence (DNA): TGTGCCAGCACCTTAGGAGAGACCCAGTACTTC. Translating gives CASTLGETQYF.

This clone was counted between two and nine times. CDR3 DNA sequence: TGTGCCAGCAGTTTTCGGTCAGGGGAGAATGAGCAGTTCTTC. Translated: CASSFRSGENEQFF. The V gene is TRBV2, the J gene TRBJ2-1, with a weak D call TRBD1 (6 bases). The CDR3 has 14 amino acids. The germline gives CDR1 SNHLY, CDR2 FYNNEI. V shed 5 bases and J shed 7 bases, with 15 bases lying between them.

This clone was recorded a few times. The rearrangement uses TRBV18 and TRBJ2-3; D might be TRBD1 (6 bases). V was pared by 2 bases and J by 0 bases, with 9 bases between. The length of the CDR3 is 15 residues. CDR1 KGHSH and CDR2 LQKENI come from the germline V gene. This CDR3 is CASSPGTSSTDTQYF. The CDR3 region has the DNA TGTGCCAGCTCACCAGGGACATCTAGCACAGATACGCAGTATTTT. The full variable domain, rest sourced from reference TRBV18 and TRBJ2-3, is NAGVMQNPRHLVRRRGQEARLRCSPMKGHSHVYWYRQLPEEGLKFMVYLQKENIIDESGMPKERFSAEFPKEGPSILRIQQVVRGDSAAYFCASSPGTSSTDTQYFGPGTRLTVL.

The V call is TRBV29-1, the J call TRBJ2-7; D unclear. V gave up 2 bases and J gave up 0 bases, with 8 bases separating them. CDR1 and CDR2 (germline): SQVTM, ANQGSEA. This CDR3 is 13 amino acids long. DNA of the CDR3: TGCAGCGTTGAATTTGGCAGCTCCTACGAGCAGTACTTC. It codes for CSVEFGSSYEQYF.

This chain links TRBV10-2 with TRBJ2-7; 8 positions agree with TRBD1. The CDR3 contains 13 residues. V was pared by 4 bases and J by 6 bases, with 5 bases of the junction left unmatched. Per the germline V gene, CDR1 is WSHSY and CDR2 is SAAADI. This CDR3 is CASSVTGAAEQYF. The DNA for the CDR3 is TGCGCCAGCAGTGTGACAGGGGCAGCCGAGCAGTACTTC.

This chain connects TRBV2 to TRBJ1-2; 9 positions match TRBD1. The CDR3 loop spans 14 amino acids. The V gene end was trimmed by 6 bases and the J gene end by 3 bases; junction bases not matched to a gene: 5. The germline V gene has CDR1 SNHLY and CDR2 FYNNEI. The CDR3 loop reads CASRRTGEDYGYTF. The DNA for the CDR3 is TGTGCCAGCAGAAGGACAGGGGAGGACTATGGCTACACCTTC.

This clone was counted a few times. This chain connects TRBV27 to TRBJ2-7; TRBD1 matches at 7 bases. V gave up 4 bases and J gave up 6 bases; unmatched junction bases: 9. Germline V gives CDR1 MNHEY, CDR2 SMNVEV (reference sequence). CDR3 length: 14 residues. The CDR3 here is CASSYQGAGGEQYF. CDR3 bases: TGTGCCAGCAGTTACCAGGGTGCAGGGGGCGAGCAGTACTTC.

This chain joins TRBV7-2 and TRBJ2-5, with 9 positions matching TRBD2. CDR1 is SGHTA and CDR2 is FQGNSA in the germline V gene. This CDR3 region has 14 residues. After removal of 4 bases from V and 5 bases from J, the junction contained 5 bases not matched to a gene. CDR3 nucleotide sequence: TGTGCCAGCAGCTCATTAGCGGGGGTGGAGACCCAGTACTTC. Residues: CASSSLAGVETQYF. The whole variable domain, remainder taken from reference TRBV7-2 and TRBJ2-5, is GAGVSQSPSNKVTEKGKDVELRCDPISGHTALYWYRQSLGQGLEFLIYFQGNSAPDKSGLPSDRFSAERTGGSVSTLTIQRTQQEDSAVYLCASSSLAGVETQYFGPGTRLLVL.

This chain uses TRBV7-9 with TRBJ1-1, with D hard to call. Between the trimmed V and J ends, which lost 0 bases and 7 bases, there was a span of 9 bases. CDR3 length: 13 residues. Germline CDR1 and CDR2: SEHNR and FQNEAQ (reference sequence). In DNA form, the CDR3 reads TGTGCCAGCAGCTTAGCGGAGGGCAGTGAAGCTTTCTTT. This translates into CASSLAEGSEAFF. Supplemented by reference TRBV7-9 and TRBJ1-1, the full variable domain reads DTGVSQNPRHKITKRGQNVTFRCDPISEHNRLYWYRQTLGQGPEFLTYFQNEAQLEKSRLLSDRFSAERPKGSFSTLEIQRTEQGDSAMYLCASSLAEGSEAFFGQGTRLTVV.

The V gene is TRBV7-9, the J gene TRBJ1-6, with 7 bases lining up with TRBD1. V lost 5 bases to trimming and J lost 7 bases; unmatched junction nucleotides: 8. CDR1 SEHNR and CDR2 FQNEAQ come from the germline V gene (reference sequence). The CDR3 loop spans 15 amino acids. The CDR3 DNA reads TGTGCCAGCAGCATTCGGGACAGCGAAAATTCACCCCTCCACTTT. This sequence encodes CASSIRDSENSPLHF.

V is TRBV30 and J is TRBJ1-5; D is ambiguous. In germline, CDR1 is GTSNPN, CDR2 SVGIG (reference sequence). V was trimmed by 0 bases and J by 5 bases, leaving 11 bases between them. This CDR3 contains 14 residues. The CDR3 DNA sequence: TGTGCCTGGAGTGTAGGCCCGGGGTATCAGCCCCAGCATTTT. It yields the protein CAWSVGPGYQPQHF. Filled out from reference TRBV30 and TRBJ1-5, the complete variable domain reads SQTIHQWPATLVQPVGSPLSLECTVEGTSNPNLYWYRQAAGRGLQLLFYSVGIGQISSEVPQNLSASRPQDRQFILSSKKLLLSDSGFYLCAWSVGPGYQPQHFGDGTRLSIL.

The V and J genes are TRBV6-1 and TRBJ2-7; D not certain. CDR1 is MNHNS, CDR2 SASEGT, per germline. V was clipped by 7 bases and J by 0 bases, with 10 bases between them. This CDR3 is built from 13 residues. The DNA for the CDR3 is TGTGCCAGCATCCCGACTGACTCCTACGAGCAGTACTTC. This encodes CASIPTDSYEQYF.

The genes are TRBV13 and TRBJ2-3; D gene ambiguous. The CDR3 length is 14 residues. V was pared by 2 bases and J by 1 base, with 7 bases between. Germline V CDR1 and CDR2: PRHDT, FYEKMQ (reference sequence). The CDR3 nucleotides are TGTGCCAGCAGCTTACTCGTCGGCACAGATACGCAGTATTTT. Encoded protein: CASSLLVGTDTQYF.

J is TRBJ1-1 and V is TRBV30; no reliable D call. Germline CDR1 is GTSNPN and CDR2 is SVGIG (reference sequence). V lost 1 base and J 6 bases, leaving 9 bases between the germline ends. This CDR3 comprises 12 residues. The CDR3 spells CAWSAQNSEAFF. Here the CDR3 DNA reads TGTGCCTGGAGTGCTCAGAATTCTGAAGCTTTCTTT.

The chain recombines TRBV29-1 with TRBJ2-1; D not resolved. This CDR3 has 13 amino acids. The V end lost 5 bases, the J end lost 0 bases, and 8 bases lay between the germline ends. The germline V gene encodes CDR1 SQVTM and CDR2 ANQGSEA. The CDR3 region is CSVRSSSYNEQFF. The CDR3, as DNA: TGCAGCGTTCGGTCGAGCTCCTACAATGAGCAGTTCTTC.

This clone was counted once. This sequence joins TRBV7-8 and TRBJ2-7; TRBD1 matches 7 bases. Germline V CDR1 and CDR2: SGHVS, FQNEAQ. The CDR3 contains 14 residues. V was pared by 2 bases and J by 6 bases, with 7 bases of the junction left unmatched. CDR3 sequence (DNA): TGTGCCAGCAGCTTAAGGGACAGCACGGGCGAGCAGTACTTC. It is translated as CASSLRDSTGEQYF.